Listed below are T cell receptor beta chains from one sample, sequenced in a study of blood T cell repertoires in COVID-19. TCRdb keeps only in-frame clones here, not all; method: immunoSEQ multiplex PCR. The data show under 70,000 clones, about 87% seen once. Sequencing input: peripheral blood. These receptors all stem from a woman aged 60-70 years with COVID-19, enrolled during active disease. Each CDR3 is given with its conserved first and last residue. The D gene is left open where the match is weak. Clone size is stated in some rows and not others, as once, few, many or a class when expanded.

D gene,J gene,clone size,V gene,CDR3 protein,CDR3 DNA
TRBD1,TRBJ1-3,.,TRBV30,CAWRDRTGGSGNTIYF,TGTGCCTGGAGAGACAGGACAGGGGGCTCTGGAAACACCATATATTTT
TRBD1,TRBJ1-5,.,TRBV30,CAWSATTGIGNQPQHF,TGTGCCTGGAGTGCTACGACAGGGATCGGCAATCAGCCCCAGCATTTT
.,TRBJ1-2,.,TRBV28,CASTGGVYGYTF,TGTGCCAGCACCGGGGGGGTCTATGGCTACACCTTC
TRBD2,TRBJ2-3,.,TRBV9,CASSALAGTRGDTQYF,TGTGCCAGCAGCGCCCTAGCCGGGACTAGAGGAGATACGCAGTATTTT
.,TRBJ2-5,.,TRBV21-1,CASIGGSGETQYF,TGTGCCAGCATCGGCGGGAGTGGAGAGACCCAGTACTTC
.,TRBJ2-5,.,TRBV27,CASSSGVRKTQYF,TGTGCCAGCAGTTCAGGGGTGAGGAAGACCCAGTACTTC
.,TRBJ1-2,.,TRBV6-5,CASSYTSRRNYGYTF,TGTGCCAGCAGTTACACATCCCGGAGAAACTATGGCTACACCTTC
TRBD2,TRBJ2-2,.,TRBV10-3,CAISESGRDTGELFF,TGTGCCATCAGTGAGAGCGGGAGGGACACCGGGGAGCTGTTTTTT
.,TRBJ1-4,.,TRBV27,CASSYLTGIPSEKLFF,TGTGCCAGCAGCTACCTCACAGGAATCCCTAGTGAAAAACTGTTTTTT
TRBD2,TRBJ2-3,.,TRBV7-6,CASSLGTAGGGTDTQYF,TGTGCCAGCAGCTTAGGCACAGCGGGAGGGGGCACAGATACGCAGTATTTT
TRBD1,TRBJ1-6,.,TRBV19,CASSIGTANNSPLHF,TGTGCCAGTAGTATTGGGACAGCTAATAATTCACCCCTCCACTTT
.,TRBJ2-3,.,TRBV4-1,CASSPFPGTEGADTQYF,TGCGCCAGCAGCCCATTCCCCGGGACCGAGGGGGCAGATACGCAGTATTTT
.,TRBJ1-5,once,TRBV6-2/TRBV6-3,CASSYWQGNQPQHF,TGTGCCAGCAGTTACTGGCAGGGAAATCAGCCCCAGCATTTT
TRBD1,TRBJ1-4,.,TRBV6-1,CASSESGTGEKLFF,TGTGCCAGCAGTGAGTCCGGGACAGGGGAAAAACTGTTTTTT
TRBD1,TRBJ1-3,.,TRBV5-4,CASSQGQAPGNTIYF,TGTGCCAGCAGCCAAGGACAGGCCCCTGGAAACACCATATATTTT
.,TRBJ2-1,.,TRBV2,CASSTTPLNEQFF,TGTGCCAGCAGCACTACGCCCCTCAATGAGCAGTTCTTC
TRBD1,TRBJ2-5,.,TRBV2,CASSLDRARETQYF,TGTGCCAGCAGTCTGGACAGGGCCAGAGAGACCCAGTACTTC
TRBD1,TRBJ2-6,.,TRBV6-5,CASSWTGSGANVLTF,TGTGCCAGCAGTTGGACAGGGTCCGGGGCCAACGTCCTGACTTTC
.,TRBJ1-2,.,TRBV14,CASSQIGGANYGYTF,TGTGCCAGCAGCCAGATAGGGGGAGCTAACTATGGCTACACCTTC
TRBD1,TRBJ2-2,.,TRBV19,CASRETGWIGELFF,TGTGCCAGTAGGGAGACAGGGTGGATCGGGGAGCTGTTTTTT
.,TRBJ2-3,.,TRBV5-1,CASSLAGAGTDTQYF,TGCGCCAGCAGCTTGGCAGGGGCGGGCACAGATACGCAGTATTTT
.,TRBJ1-1,.,TRBV25-1,CASSEWGTNTEAFF,TGTGCCAGCAGTGAATGGGGCACGAACACTGAAGCTTTCTTT
.,TRBJ2-3,.,TRBV6-5,CASSPRVPSTDTQYF,TGTGCCAGCAGCCCACGGGTCCCTAGCACAGATACGCAGTATTTT
.,TRBJ1-1,.,TRBV27,CASSHMGTKNTEAFF,TGTGCCAGCAGCCATATGGGGACAAAAAACACTGAAGCTTTCTTT
TRBD2,TRBJ2-5,.,TRBV9,CASSVAFASGQETQYF,TGTGCCAGCAGCGTAGCTTTCGCTAGCGGCCAAGAGACCCAGTACTTC
TRBD1,TRBJ2-7,.,TRBV3-1/TRBV3-2,CASSQGGTGAYEQYF,TGTGCCAGCAGCCAAGGGGGGACAGGAGCTTACGAGCAGTACTTC
TRBD2,TRBJ2-1,.,TRBV7-9,CASSSQREGHNEQFF,TGTGCCAGCAGTTCTCAGCGGGAGGGTCACAATGAGCAGTTCTTC
.,TRBJ1-5,.,TRBV4-1,CASSQDGAGYNQPQHF,TGCGCCAGCAGCCAAGATGGGGCGGGGTACAATCAGCCCCAGCATTTT
TRBD1,TRBJ2-3,.,TRBV24-1,CATSEPGQGALDTQYF,TGTGCCACCAGTGAGCCGGGACAGGGGGCCTTGGATACGCAGTATTTT
TRBD1,TRBJ1-2,.,TRBV29-1,CSVTTGDYGYTF,TGCAGCGTAACGACAGGGGACTATGGCTACACCTTC
.,TRBJ2-2,.,TRBV28,CASSLVQVGTGELFF,TGTGCCAGCAGTTTAGTGCAGGTCGGCACCGGGGAGCTGTTTTTT
TRBD1,TRBJ1-2,.,TRBV28,CASSLSGGHGYTF,TGTGCCAGCAGTTTATCAGGGGGACATGGCTACACCTTC
.,TRBJ2-1,.,TRBV9,CASSVERFSGSEQFF,TGTGCCAGCAGCGTAGAGAGGTTCTCGGGTAGTGAGCAGTTCTTC
TRBD1,TRBJ1-4,.,TRBV2,CASKVDRMNEKLFF,TGTGCCAGCAAGGTGGACAGGATGAATGAAAAACTGTTTTTT
TRBD2,TRBJ2-7,.,TRBV27,CASSFRAGGTILYEQYF,TGTGCCAGCAGTTTTAGGGCGGGAGGGACCATCCTTTACGAGCAGTACTTC
.,TRBJ2-1,.,TRBV5-1,CASSLPTSSYNEQFF,TGCGCCAGCAGCTTACCCACGAGCTCCTACAATGAGCAGTTCTTC
.,TRBJ2-7,once,TRBV29-1,CSGRDSWTFEQYF,TGCAGCGGACGGGACTCCTGGACTTTCGAGCAGTACTTC
.,TRBJ1-1,.,TRBV28,CASTQTGENTEAFF,TGTGCCAGCACCCAGACAGGAGAGAACACTGAAGCTTTCTTT
TRBD1,TRBJ1-1,.,TRBV7-9,CASSNPGQGRGTEAFF,TGTGCCAGCAGCAATCCGGGACAGGGAAGAGGAACTGAAGCTTTCTTT
TRBD2,TRBJ2-1,.,TRBV6-1,CASSEFPTSGGDNEQFF,TGTGCCAGCAGTGAATTCCCGACTAGCGGGGGGGACAATGAGCAGTTCTTC